These 21 T cell receptor beta chains share one sample of origin, sequenced in a study of T cell repertoires in cytomegalovirus infection. TCRdb independently ran MiXCR on the reads; one entry per CDR3 protein. The repertoire holds about 300,000 distinct CDR3 sequences, with approximately 10% as singletons. The sequencing input was PBMCs. The origin of the receptors is a human donor in good health (CMV status not recorded). Some clones in this sample may be carry-over from other donors' samples.

The sample holds many counts of this clonotype. The CDR3 coding sequence is TGTGCCAGCAGTTCCATCCGGGACGACTATGGCTACACCTTC. The encoded protein is CASSSIRDDYGYTF. This chain links TRBV28 with TRBJ1-2; perhaps TRBD1 as D (5 bases). The CDR3 sequence is 14 residues long. Germline assignment: CDR1 MDHEN and CDR2 SYDVKM. V was shortened by 4 bases and J by 3 bases, with 12 bases between the two germline ends.

V gene TRBV20-1 combines with J gene TRBJ1-6; D call uncertain. V was shortened by 2 bases and J by 10 bases, with 6 bases between the two germline ends. Per the germline V gene, CDR1 is DFQATT and CDR2 is SNEGSKA (reference sequence). The CDR3 consists of 11 residues. Written as DNA, the CDR3 is TGCAGTGCTAGAAACGGCTCACCCCTCCACTTT. Translated: CSARNGSPLHF.

This clonotype has ten or more counts. This sequence joins TRBV28 and TRBJ1-4, with unresolved D. Trimming stripped 6 bases from V and 0 bases from J, with 14 bases between. CDR3 size: 16 residues. From germline, CDR1 is MDHEN and CDR2 SYDVKM. The CDR3 sequence: CASRRMQLTTNEKLFF. The CDR3 bases are TGTGCCAGCAGAAGGATGCAACTTACAACTAATGAAAAACTGTTTTTT.

This clonotype was observed many times. V is TRBV20-1 and J is TRBJ1-5, with D perhaps TRBD1 (6 bases). The CDR3 contains 14 residues. CDR1 is DFQATT and CDR2 is SNEGSKA in the germline V gene (reference sequence). The V gene lost 1 base and the J gene lost 7 bases, with 14 bases spanning the gap. The CDR3 is CSARVPRGGQPQHF. Here the CDR3 DNA reads TGCAGTGCTAGAGTTCCCAGGGGCGGACAGCCCCAGCATTTT.

This clonotype was counted a few times. The gene calls are TRBV20-1 and TRBJ2-1; TRBD1 agrees at 9 bases. The germline V gene encodes CDR1 DFQATT and CDR2 SNEGSKA (reference sequence). This CDR3 comprises 14 residues. V lost 0 bases, J lost 5 bases, and 2 bases stayed unmatched. DNA for the CDR3: TGCAGTGCTAGAGACGGGACAGGGAACAATGAGCAGTTCTTC. As protein: CSARDGTGNNEQFF.

This clonotype was recorded at least ten times. CDR3 coding DNA: TGTGCCACCAGTGACCCCCGAGGGGGGCCACAGCAGTTCTTC. It translates to CATSDPRGGPQQFF. The genes are TRBV24-1 and TRBJ2-1; the D call may be TRBD1 or TRBD2 (6 bases each). Germline CDR1 KGHDR, CDR2 SFDVKD. V shed 4 bases and J shed 11 bases, with 17 bases lying between them. CDR3 length equals 14 residues.

This clonotype was detected many times. The rearrangement joins TRBV7-2 to TRBJ1-5; 8 bases agree with TRBD1. Germline loops: CDR1 SGHTA, CDR2 FQGNSA. This CDR3 spans 17 amino acids. V shed 5 bases, J shed 0 bases, and the junction held 9 bases outside the gene matches. The CDR3 DNA reads as TGTGCCAGCAGCCCCGGGACAGGCTCAAATAGCAATCAGCCCCAGCATTTT. Translation: CASSPGTGSNSNQPQHF.

This clonotype was recorded many times. This chain joins TRBV5-6 and TRBJ2-4; TRBD2 is a possible D gene (7 bases). This CDR3 has 17 residues. V was trimmed by 5 bases and J by 4 bases, leaving 22 bases between them. CDR1 is SGHDT, CDR2 YYEEEE, per germline. The CDR3 loop is CASRTTTGLVLKNIQYF. In nucleotides, the CDR3 is TGTGCCAGCAGGACCACGACAGGACTAGTTCTAAAAAACATTCAGTACTTC.

In its sample, this clonotype was seen many times. The chain couples TRBV15 to TRBJ2-7; tentatively, D is TRBD1 or TRBD2 (5 bases each). The CDR3 extends over 15 amino acids. V gave up 0 bases and J gave up 4 bases, with 13 bases separating them. Germline values: CDR1 LNHNV, CDR2 YYDKDF (reference sequence). The CDR3 loop is CATSREADKSYEQYF. The CDR3 nucleotides are TGTGCCACCAGCAGAGAAGCGGACAAGTCTTACGAGCAGTACTTC.

This clonotype has ten or more counts. The chain carries TRBV12-5 and TRBJ1-2, with no clear D. This CDR3 spans 14 amino acids. Trimming shortened V by 3 bases and J by 2 bases, and 10 bases separated the two germline ends. In germline, CDR1 is LGHNT, CDR2 FRNRAP. The CDR3 protein is CASGFTSRNYGYTF. The CDR3 nucleotides are TGTGCTAGTGGTTTCACCAGTCGAAACTATGGCTACACCTTC.

In its sample, this clonotype is medium-sized (0.01 to 0.1%). The germline gene is not matched at one end of the junction; a read error may be the cause. The rearrangement uses TRBV7-2 and TRBJ2-5, with D uncertain. CDR3 size: 12 residues. Germline CDR1 SGHTA, CDR2 FQGNSA. CDR3 DNA: TGTGCCAGCAGCTTAGTTACGAGCCCCGACAACTTC. It specifies CASSLVTSPDNF.

The CDR3 is CSAIRGAVSKNIQYF. The CDR3 region has the DNA TGCAGTGCCATTAGGGGGGCCGTGTCCAAAAACATTCAGTACTTC. The chain has TRBV20-1 and TRBJ2-4, with D possibly being TRBD1 or TRBD2 (6 bases each). Trimming shortened V by 6 bases and J by 2 bases, and 17 bases separated the two germline ends. Germline V gene data show CDR1 as DFQATT and CDR2 as SNEGSKA (reference sequence). The CDR3 has 15 residues.

This clonotype was found many times. This rearrangement joins TRBV7-2 to TRBJ2-1; 7 nucleotides line up with TRBD2. V was pared by 4 bases and J by 4 bases, with 7 bases of the junction left unmatched. CDR3 size: 15 residues. Germline CDR1 reads SGHTA; CDR2 reads FQGNSA. This CDR3 is CASSSQRGLYNEQFF. The CDR3, as DNA: TGTGCCAGCAGCTCCCAGCGGGGACTTTACAATGAGCAGTTCTTC. The full variable domain, completed using reference TRBV7-2 and TRBJ2-1, is GAGVSQSPSNKVTEKGKDVELRCDPISGHTALYWYRQSLGQGLEFLIYFQGNSAPDKSGLPSDRFSAERTGGSVSTLTIQRTQQEDSAVYLCASSSQRGLYNEQFFGPGTRLTVL.

The rearrangement joins TRBV20-1 to TRBJ2-5, with 11 nucleotides matching TRBD2. Trimming removed 6 bases from V and 9 bases from J; junction bases left unmatched: 12. This CDR3 spans 14 amino acids. Germline V CDR1 and CDR2: DFQATT, SNEGSKA (reference sequence). CDR3 sequence reads: CSAPGLAAGRAQYF. For the CDR3, the DNA is TGCAGTGCCCCGGGACTAGCGGCTGGGAGGGCCCAGTACTTC.

The chain employs TRBV10-2 and TRBJ1-2, with D unresolved. The CDR3 has 15 amino acids. V was pared by 3 bases and J by 0 bases, with 11 bases between. Germline V gene lookup returns CDR1 WSHSY and CDR2 SAAADI. CDR3 residues: CASSDVGRANYGYTF. CDR3 DNA: TGCGCCAGCAGTGACGTGGGGAGGGCTAACTATGGCTACACCTTC.

V gene TRBV28 combines with J gene TRBJ1-2, with D possibly being TRBD1 (6 bases). V was clipped by 8 bases and J by 7 bases, with 23 bases between them. In germline, CDR1 is MDHEN, CDR2 SYDVKM. The CDR3 totals 15 residues. The DNA for the CDR3 is TGTGCCAGCGGTACTGCTGGCTCAGGGGAGAGTGGCTACACCTTC. Its translation is CASGTAGSGESGYTF.

This clonotype has at least ten counts. The chain employs TRBV5-4 and TRBJ1-6; TRBD1 aligns across 7 bases. In germline, CDR1 is SGHNT, CDR2 YYREEE (reference sequence). With V trimmed by 1 base and J by 7 bases, 2 bases remained unmatched. The CDR3 covers 14 residues. CDR3 amino acids: CASSLQGQNSPLHF. CDR3 in DNA: TGTGCCAGCAGCTTGCAGGGACAGAATTCACCCCTCCACTTT.

This clonotype was seen many times. The chain employs TRBV20-1 and TRBJ1-2; no clear D. The CDR3 consists of 13 residues. V lost 1 base and J lost 4, with 10 bases in between. Germline V CDR1 and CDR2: DFQATT, SNEGSKA (reference sequence). In nucleotides, the CDR3 is TGCAGTGCTAGAGGGACGACCAGCTATGGCTACACCTTC. Protein: CSARGTTSYGYTF.

This clonotype has ten or more counts. The V and J genes are TRBV29-1 and TRBJ1-3; D remains unclear. This CDR3 spans 12 amino acids. CDR1 is SQVTM, CDR2 ANQGSEA, per germline. V was trimmed by 3 bases and J by 4 bases, leaving 7 bases between them. CDR3 DNA: TGCAGCGTTGAGAGGCGGGGAAACACCATATATTTT. Encoded protein: CSVERRGNTIYF.

In its sample, this clonotype was seen many times. The chain carries TRBV20-1 and TRBJ2-7; the D gene is possibly TRBD2 (7 bases). There are 14 residues in the CDR3. CDR1 is DFQATT and CDR2 is SNEGSKA in the germline V gene (reference sequence). Trimming cost V 6 bases and J 2 bases, with 17 bases left between them. This chain's CDR3 is CSAPMGGLPYEQYF. The CDR3, as DNA: TGCAGTGCCCCCATGGGGGGGCTCCCCTACGAGCAGTACTTC.

This clonotype has a handful of counts. This chain joins TRBV20-1 and TRBJ2-2; no reliable D call. The CDR3 is 14 amino acids. The germline V and J ends were trimmed by 3 bases and 1 base, with 9 bases remaining between them. In germline, CDR1 is DFQATT, CDR2 SNEGSKA (reference sequence). In DNA form, the CDR3 reads TGCAGTGCTAGTGAGGCCGAGAACACCGGGGAGCTGTTTTTT. Translating gives CSASEAENTGELFF.